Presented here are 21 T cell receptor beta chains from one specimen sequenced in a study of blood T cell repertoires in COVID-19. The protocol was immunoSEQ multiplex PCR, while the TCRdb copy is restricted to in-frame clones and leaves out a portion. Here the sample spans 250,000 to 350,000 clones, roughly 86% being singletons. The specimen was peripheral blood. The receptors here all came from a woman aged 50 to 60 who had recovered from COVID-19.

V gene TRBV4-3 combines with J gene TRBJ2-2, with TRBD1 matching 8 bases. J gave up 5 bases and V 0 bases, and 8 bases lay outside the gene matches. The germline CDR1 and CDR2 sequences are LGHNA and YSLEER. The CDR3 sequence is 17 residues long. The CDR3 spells CASSQDKAGGWTGELFF. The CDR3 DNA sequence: TGCGCCAGCAGCCAAGATAAGGCAGGGGGCTGGACCGGGGAGCTGTTTTTT.

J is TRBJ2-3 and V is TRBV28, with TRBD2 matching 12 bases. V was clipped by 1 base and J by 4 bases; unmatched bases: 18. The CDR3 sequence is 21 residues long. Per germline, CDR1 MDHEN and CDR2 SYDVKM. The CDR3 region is CASSLYTPLLQGLAGSDTQYF. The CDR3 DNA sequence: TGTGCCAGCAGTTTATATACCCCCTTACTTCAGGGACTAGCGGGTTCAGATACGCAGTATTTT.

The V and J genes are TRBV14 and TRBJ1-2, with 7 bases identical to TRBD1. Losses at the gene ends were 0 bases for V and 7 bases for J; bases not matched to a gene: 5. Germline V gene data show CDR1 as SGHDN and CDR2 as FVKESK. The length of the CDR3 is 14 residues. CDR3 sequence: CASSQDRTGVGYTF. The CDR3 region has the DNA TGTGCCAGCAGCCAAGATCGAACAGGGGTTGGCTACACCTTC.

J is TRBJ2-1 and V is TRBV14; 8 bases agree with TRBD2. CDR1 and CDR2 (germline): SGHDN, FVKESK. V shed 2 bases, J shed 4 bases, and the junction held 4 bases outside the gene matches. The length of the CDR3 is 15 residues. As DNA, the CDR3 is TGTGCCAGCAGCCAAAACACGGGAGGGTACAATGAGCAGTTCTTC. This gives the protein CASSQNTGGYNEQFF.

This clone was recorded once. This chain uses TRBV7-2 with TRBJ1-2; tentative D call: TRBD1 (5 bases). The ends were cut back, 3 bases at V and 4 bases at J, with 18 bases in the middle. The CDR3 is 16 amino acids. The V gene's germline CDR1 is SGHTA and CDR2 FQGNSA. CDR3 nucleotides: TGTGCCAGCAGCTTGCAGGGAAGGGATCATGGCTATGGCTACACCTTC. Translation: CASSLQGRDHGYGYTF.

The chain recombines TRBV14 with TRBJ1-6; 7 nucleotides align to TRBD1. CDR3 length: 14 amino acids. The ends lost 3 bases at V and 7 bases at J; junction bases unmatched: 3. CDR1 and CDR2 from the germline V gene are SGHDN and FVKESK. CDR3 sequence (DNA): TGTGCCAGCAGCCAGGGACAGTTAAATTCACCCCTCCACTTT. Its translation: CASSQGQLNSPLHF.

CDR3 sequence: CASSLEPAGNTIYF. In DNA form, the CDR3 reads TGCGCCAGCAGCTTGGAGCCGGCTGGAAACACCATATATTTT. This sequence joins TRBV5-1 and TRBJ1-3, with no clear D. V was shortened by 0 bases and J by 2 bases, with 6 bases between the two germline ends. The germline V gene has CDR1 SGHRS and CDR2 YFSETQ. The CDR3 contains 14 residues.

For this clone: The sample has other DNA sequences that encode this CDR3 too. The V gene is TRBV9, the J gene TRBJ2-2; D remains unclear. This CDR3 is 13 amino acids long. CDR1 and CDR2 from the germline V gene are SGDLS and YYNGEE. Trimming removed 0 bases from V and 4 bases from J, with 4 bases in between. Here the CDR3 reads CASSVGGTGELFF. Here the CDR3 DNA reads TGTGCCAGCAGCGTAGGAGGCACCGGGGAGCTGTTTTTT.

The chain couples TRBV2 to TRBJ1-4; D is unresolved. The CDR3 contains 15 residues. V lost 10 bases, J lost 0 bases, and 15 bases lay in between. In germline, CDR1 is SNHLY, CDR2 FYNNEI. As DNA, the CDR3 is TGTGCCACCAAACGGGAGGCCGCAACTAATGAAAAACTGTTTTTT. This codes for CATKREAATNEKLFF.

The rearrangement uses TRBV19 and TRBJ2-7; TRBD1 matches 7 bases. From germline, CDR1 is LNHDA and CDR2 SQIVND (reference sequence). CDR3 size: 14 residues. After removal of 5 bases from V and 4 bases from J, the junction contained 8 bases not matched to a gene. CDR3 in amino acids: CASSSPGQIYEQYF. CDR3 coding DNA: TGTGCCAGTAGTTCACCGGGACAGATTTACGAGCAGTACTTC.

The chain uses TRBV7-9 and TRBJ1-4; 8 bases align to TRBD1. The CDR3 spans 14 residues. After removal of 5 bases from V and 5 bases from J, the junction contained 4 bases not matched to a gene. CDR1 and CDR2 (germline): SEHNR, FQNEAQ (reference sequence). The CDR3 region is CASSPRQGNEKLFF. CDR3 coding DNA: TGTGCCAGCAGCCCCCGACAGGGGAATGAAAAACTGTTTTTT.

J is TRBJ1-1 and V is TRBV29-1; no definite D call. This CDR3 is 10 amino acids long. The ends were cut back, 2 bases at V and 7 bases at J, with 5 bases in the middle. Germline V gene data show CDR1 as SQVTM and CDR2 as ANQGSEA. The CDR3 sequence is CSVESSEAFF. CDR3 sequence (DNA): TGCAGCGTTGAATCCAGTGAAGCTTTCTTT.

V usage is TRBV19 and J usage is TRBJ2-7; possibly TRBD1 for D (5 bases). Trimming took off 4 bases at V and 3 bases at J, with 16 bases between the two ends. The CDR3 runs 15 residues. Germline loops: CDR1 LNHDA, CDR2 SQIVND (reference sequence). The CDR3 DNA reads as TGTGCCAGTAGTACCTATCAGGGTGGGGACTACGAGCAGTACTTC. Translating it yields CASSTYQGGDYEQYF. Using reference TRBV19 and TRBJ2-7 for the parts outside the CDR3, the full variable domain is DGGITQSPKYLFRKEGQNVTLSCEQNLNHDAMYWYRQDPGQGLRLIYYSQIVNDFQKGDIAEGYSVSREKKESFPLTVTSAQKNPTAFYLCASSTYQGGDYEQYFGPGTRLTVT.

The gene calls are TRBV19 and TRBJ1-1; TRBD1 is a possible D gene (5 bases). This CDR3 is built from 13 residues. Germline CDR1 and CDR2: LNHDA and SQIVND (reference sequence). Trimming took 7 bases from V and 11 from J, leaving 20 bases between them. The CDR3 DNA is TGTGCCAGTACCCGAATACATGGAGGGGTGGCTTTCTTT. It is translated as CASTRIHGGVAFF.

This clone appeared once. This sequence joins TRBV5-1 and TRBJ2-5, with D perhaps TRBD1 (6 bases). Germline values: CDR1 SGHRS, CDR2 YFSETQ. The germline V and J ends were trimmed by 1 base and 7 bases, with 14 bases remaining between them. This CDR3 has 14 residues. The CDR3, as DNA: TGCGCCAGCAGCTTGACAGGGTTGGCAGGGACCCAGTACTTC. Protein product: CASSLTGLAGTQYF.

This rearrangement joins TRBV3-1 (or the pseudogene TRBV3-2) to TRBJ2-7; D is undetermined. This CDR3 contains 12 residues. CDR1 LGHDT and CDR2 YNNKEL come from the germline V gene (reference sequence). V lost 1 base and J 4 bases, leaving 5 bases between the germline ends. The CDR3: CASSQVVYEQYF. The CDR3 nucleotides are TGTGCCAGCAGCCAAGTTGTATACGAGCAGTACTTC.

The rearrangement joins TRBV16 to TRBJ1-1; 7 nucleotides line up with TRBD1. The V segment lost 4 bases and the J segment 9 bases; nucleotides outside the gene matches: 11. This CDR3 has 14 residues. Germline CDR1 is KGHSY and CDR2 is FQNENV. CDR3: CASSLQGKDPKAFF. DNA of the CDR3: TGTGCCAGCAGCCTACAGGGGAAGGATCCGAAAGCTTTCTTT.

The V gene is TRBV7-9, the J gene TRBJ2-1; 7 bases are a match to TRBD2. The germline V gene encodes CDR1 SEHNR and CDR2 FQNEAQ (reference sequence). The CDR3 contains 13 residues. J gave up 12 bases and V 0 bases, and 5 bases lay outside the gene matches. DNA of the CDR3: TGTGCCAGCAGCTTAGCGGGAGGGCCTGGGCAGTTCTTC. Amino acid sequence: CASSLAGGPGQFF.

The CDR3 nucleotides read TGTGCCACCAGCAGAGCTGAGTCCAATGAGCAGTTCTTC. Its translation is CATSRAESNEQFF. V gene TRBV15 combines with J gene TRBJ2-1; D not resolved. Germline CDR1 reads LNHNV; CDR2 reads YYDKDF (reference sequence). The V and J ends lost 1 base and 6 bases respectively, with 7 bases between them. This CDR3 has 13 residues. Drawing the rest from reference TRBV15 and TRBJ2-1, the complete variable domain is DAMVIQNPRYQVTQFGKPVTLSCSQTLNHNVMYWYQQKSSQAPKLLFHYYDKDFNNEADTPDNFQSRRPNTSFCFLDIRSPGLGDTAMYLCATSRAESNEQFFGPGTRLTVL.

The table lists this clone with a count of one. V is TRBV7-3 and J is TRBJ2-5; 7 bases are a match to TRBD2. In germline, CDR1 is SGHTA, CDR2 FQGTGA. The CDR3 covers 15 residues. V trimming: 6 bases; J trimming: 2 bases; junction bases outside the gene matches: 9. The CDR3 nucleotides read TGTGCCAGCAGAGCAACTAGCGACTCTCAAGAGACCCAGTACTTC. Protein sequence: CASRATSDSQETQYF.

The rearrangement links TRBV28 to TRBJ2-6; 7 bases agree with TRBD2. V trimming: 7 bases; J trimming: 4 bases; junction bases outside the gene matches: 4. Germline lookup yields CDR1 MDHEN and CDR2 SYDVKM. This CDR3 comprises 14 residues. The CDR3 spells CASTWGGGANVLTF. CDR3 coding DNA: TGTGCCAGCACCTGGGGGGGAGGGGCCAACGTCCTGACTTTC. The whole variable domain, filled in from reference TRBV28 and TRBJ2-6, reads DVKVTQSSRYLVKRTGEKVFLECVQDMDHENMFWYRQDPGLGLRLIYFSYDVKMKEKGDIPEGYSVSREKKERFSLILESASTNQTSMYLCASTWGGGANVLTFGAGSRLTVL.